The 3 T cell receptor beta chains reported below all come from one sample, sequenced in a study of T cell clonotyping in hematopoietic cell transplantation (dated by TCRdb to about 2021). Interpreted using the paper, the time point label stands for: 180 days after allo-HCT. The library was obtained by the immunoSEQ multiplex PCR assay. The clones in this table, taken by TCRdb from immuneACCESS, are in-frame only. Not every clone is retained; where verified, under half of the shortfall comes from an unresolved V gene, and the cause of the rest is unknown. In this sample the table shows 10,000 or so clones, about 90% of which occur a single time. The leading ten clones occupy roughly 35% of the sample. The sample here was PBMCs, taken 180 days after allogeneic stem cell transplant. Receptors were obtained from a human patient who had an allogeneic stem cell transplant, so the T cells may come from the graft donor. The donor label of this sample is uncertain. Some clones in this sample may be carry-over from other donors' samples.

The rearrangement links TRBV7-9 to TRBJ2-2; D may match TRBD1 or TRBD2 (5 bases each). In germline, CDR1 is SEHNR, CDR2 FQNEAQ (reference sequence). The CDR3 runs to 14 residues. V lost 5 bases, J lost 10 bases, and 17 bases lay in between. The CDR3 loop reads CASSPHRGPAELFF. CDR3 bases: TGTGCCAGCAGCCCCCACCGGGGCCCCGCGGAGCTGTTTTTT.

CDR3 bases: TGTGCCAGCAGCCTAACTACAGTTTCCGTAGCTTTCTTT. Its protein product is CASSLTTVSVAFF. The chain joins TRBV7-2 to TRBJ1-1, with D uncertain. The CDR3 contains 13 residues. Trimming left V 5 bases short and J 10 bases short, with 17 bases between. The germline V gene has CDR1 SGHTA and CDR2 FQGNSA.

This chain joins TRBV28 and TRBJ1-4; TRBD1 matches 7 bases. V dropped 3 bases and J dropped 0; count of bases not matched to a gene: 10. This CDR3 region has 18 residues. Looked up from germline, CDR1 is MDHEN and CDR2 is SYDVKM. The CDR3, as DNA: TGTGCCAGCAGTTTCCTACAGGGGATAATCGCAACTAATGAAAAACTGTTTTTT. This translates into CASSFLQGIIATNEKLFF.